One and the same sample provided the 29 T cell receptor beta chains below, sequenced in a study of regulatory T cells in long-lasting Graves disease. Stated time point: newly diagnosed GD, antithyroid drugs for less than 3 months. PBMC RNA was the source of the TCR library. Arm-PCR of CDR3 regions and iRepertoire HTBI primers were used to build TCR beta libraries. MiXCR, run by TCRdb on the multiplex PCR reads, gives a single entry per CDR3 protein. The sample contains roughly 420,000 distinct CDR3 sequences, around 15% of which appear only once. This sample was also put to use in a study of T cells in Graves' hyperthyroidism and ophthalmopathy.

The material sequenced was peripheral blood mononuclear cells (PBMCs), taken at new diagnosis, from a patient treated with antithyroid drugs. The receptors here all came from a woman between 18 and 29 years old with Graves disease.

This clonotype was detected ten times or more. The chain couples TRBV10-1 to TRBJ2-5; TRBD2 matches at 10 bases. J was trimmed by 2 bases and V by 5 bases; bases with no gene match: 5. This CDR3 region has 15 residues. Germline-derived CDR1 and CDR2 are WNHNN and SYGVQD (reference sequence). The CDR3 here is CASSSEREGQETQYF. For the CDR3, the DNA is TGCGCCAGCAGTTCTGAGCGGGAGGGACAAGAGACCCAGTACTTC.

This clonotype was observed a few times. The chain combines TRBV6-1 with TRBJ2-1; D remains ambiguous. The CDR3 has 14 residues. V dropped 5 bases and J dropped 7 bases, with 15 bases sitting between them. Per the germline V gene, CDR1 is MNHNS and CDR2 is SASEGT. CDR3: CASSPPPLTNEQFF. CDR3 nucleotide sequence: TGTGCCAGCAGTCCCCCGCCCTTAACTAATGAGCAGTTCTTC.

This clonotype was seen at least ten times. The chain couples TRBV28 to TRBJ2-7, with D tentatively TRBD1 or TRBD2 (7 bases each). Trimming took off 2 bases at V and 2 bases at J, with 10 bases between the two ends. CDR3 size: 14 residues. Germline CDR1 and CDR2: MDHEN and SYDVKM. CDR3 nucleotides: TGTGCCAGCAGTTTACAGGGGGGGCCCTACGAGCAGTACTTC. This encodes CASSLQGGPYEQYF. The whole variable domain, filled in from reference TRBV28 and TRBJ2-7, reads DVKVTQSSRYLVKRTGEKVFLECVQDMDHENMFWYRQDPGLGLRLIYFSYDVKMKEKGDIPEGYSVSREKKERFSLILESASTNQTSMYLCASSLQGGPYEQYFGPGTRLTVT.

Ten or more counts support this clonotype. The chain combines TRBV28 with TRBJ2-1; a possible D gene is TRBD2 (5 bases). Germline-derived CDR1 and CDR2 are MDHEN and SYDVKM. The CDR3 loop spans 17 amino acids. The germline V and J ends were trimmed by 1 base and 5 bases, with 18 bases remaining between them. The CDR3 DNA follows: TGTGCCAGCAGTTTATCCCCCCGGGGATATCGGCACAATGAGCAGTTCTTC. Translating it yields CASSLSPRGYRHNEQFF. The full variable domain, in which reference TRBV28 and TRBJ2-1 provide the parts outside the CDR3, is DVKVTQSSRYLVKRTGEKVFLECVQDMDHENMFWYRQDPGLGLRLIYFSYDVKMKEKGDIPEGYSVSREKKERFSLILESASTNQTSMYLCASSLSPRGYRHNEQFFGPGTRLTVL.

This clonotype came up a few times. This chain links TRBV7-3 with TRBJ2-1, with D perhaps TRBD2 (6 bases). Germline values: CDR1 SGHTA, CDR2 FQGTGA. Trimming took off 5 bases at V and 5 bases at J, with 16 bases between the two ends. The CDR3 length is 15 residues. CDR3 coding DNA: TGTGCCAGCAGCCTGAGCGGGCTTGGAAACAATGAGCAGTTCTTC. It encodes CASSLSGLGNNEQFF.

V usage is TRBV20-1 and J usage is TRBJ2-4; D is unclear. Trimming removed 0 bases from V and 1 base from J, with 7 bases in between. The CDR3 has 14 residues. Germline CDR1 reads DFQATT; CDR2 reads SNEGSKA (reference sequence). Here the CDR3 DNA reads TGCAGTGCTAGAGATCCGGACGCCAAAAACATTCAGTACTTC. This sequence encodes CSARDPDAKNIQYF.

This sequence joins TRBV10-3 and TRBJ2-1, with TRBD1 matching 10 bases. The V gene's germline CDR1 is ENHRY and CDR2 SYGVKD. V shed 2 bases and J 8 bases; nucleotides not matched to a gene: 3. This CDR3 is 14 amino acids long. The CDR3 protein is CAISEGDRGDEQFF. CDR3 bases: TGTGCCATCAGTGAGGGGGACAGGGGCGATGAGCAGTTCTTC.

The table lists this clonotype with a few counts. V is TRBV7-2 and J is TRBJ2-1; 11 bases are shared with TRBD2. V shed 1 base and J 8 bases; nucleotides not matched to a gene: 7. This CDR3 has 16 amino acids. The V gene's germline CDR1 is SGHTA and CDR2 FQGNSA. CDR3 sequence (DNA): TGTGCCAGCAGCTTAGGCCTAGCGGGAGGAAGGCATGAGCAGTTCTTC. Amino acids: CASSLGLAGGRHEQFF.

This clonotype was seen only a few times. The chain recombines TRBV19 with TRBJ2-1; TRBD2 might be the D (6 bases). CDR1 is LNHDA and CDR2 is SQIVND in the germline V gene (reference sequence). Trimming cost V 5 bases and J 6 bases, with 11 bases left between them. This CDR3 contains 13 residues. The CDR3 region is CASSRNSGNEQFF. The CDR3 DNA sequence: TGTGCCAGTAGTCGTAATAGCGGCAATGAGCAGTTCTTC.

J is TRBJ2-2 and V is TRBV19; 8 bases are a match to TRBD1. The CDR3 extends over 14 amino acids. Germline values: CDR1 LNHDA, CDR2 SQIVND (reference sequence). The V and J ends lost 9 bases and 8 bases, in that order; junction bases with no gene match: 11. The CDR3 DNA is TGTGCCAGCAGGACAGGGATTAGTACGGGGGAGCTGTTTTTT. As protein: CASRTGISTGELFF.

This clonotype occurred many times. The chain recombines TRBV7-9 with TRBJ2-3, with 9 positions matching TRBD1. The CDR3 loop spans 17 amino acids. After removal of 0 bases from V and 0 bases from J, the junction contained 4 bases not matched to a gene. In germline, CDR1 is SEHNR, CDR2 FQNEAQ (reference sequence). CDR3 nucleotide sequence: TGTGCCAGCAGCTTAGCCGGGACAGGGTCTAGCACAGATACGCAGTATTTT. Amino acid sequence: CASSLAGTGSSTDTQYF.

Many counts were recorded for this clonotype. The chain joins TRBV12-3 or TRBV12-4 to TRBJ2-1, with D hard to call. The V gene lost 3 bases and the J gene lost 8 bases, with 20 bases spanning the gap. CDR3 length: 16 amino acids. CDR3 residues: CASSFWTSVSFDEQFF. The CDR3 nucleotides are TGTGCCAGCAGTTTCTGGACCTCAGTTTCGTTTGATGAGCAGTTCTTC.

The V gene is TRBV7-9, the J gene TRBJ2-2; TRBD2 matches at 9 bases. Germline-derived CDR1 and CDR2 are SEHNR and FQNEAQ (reference sequence). Losses at the gene ends were 2 bases for V and 4 bases for J; bases not matched to a gene: 2. This CDR3 spans 15 amino acids. Here the CDR3 reads CASSLKREVTGELFF. The CDR3 nucleotides are TGTGCCAGCAGCTTAAAGCGGGAGGTCACCGGGGAGCTGTTTTTT.

This clonotype was recorded many times. V and J are TRBV20-1 and TRBJ2-7; 9 bases align to TRBD2. Looked up from germline, CDR1 is DFQATT and CDR2 is SNEGSKA (reference sequence). The CDR3 runs 16 residues. J lost 3 bases, V lost 1 base, and 10 bases had no gene match. CDR3 protein: CSARVVASGTDYEQYF. The CDR3 DNA reads as TGCAGTGCTAGAGTGGTGGCTAGCGGGACTGACTACGAGCAGTACTTC.

This clonotype has a count of ten or more. The chain carries TRBV27 and TRBJ2-7, with 8 positions matching TRBD2. Trimming at V came to 6 bases and at J to 2 bases, leaving 9 bases not matched to a gene. The CDR3 consists of 15 residues. In germline, CDR1 is MNHEY, CDR2 SMNVEV (reference sequence). CDR3 in amino acids: CASRAHSGIPYEQYF. CDR3 bases: TGTGCCAGCAGGGCTCATAGCGGGATACCCTACGAGCAGTACTTC.

Written as DNA, the CDR3 is TGTGCCAGCAGCCACCGACCAACCGGGGAGCTGTTTTTT. Encoded protein: CASSHRPTGELFF. The V gene is TRBV14, the J gene TRBJ2-2; D remains ambiguous. CDR3 length: 13 residues. Germline assignment: CDR1 SGHDN and CDR2 FVKESK. Trimming pared 3 bases from V and 5 bases from J, leaving 7 bases between.

This clonotype was picked up a small number of times. The chain employs TRBV9 and TRBJ2-5; possible D gene TRBD2, 7 bases. V was pared by 0 bases and J by 3 bases, with 15 bases between. The CDR3 has 16 residues. CDR1 and CDR2 (germline): SGDLS, YYNGEE. The CDR3, as DNA: TGTGCCAGCAGCGTAGGGGGGGGGCGCAGCGAAGAGACCCAGTACTTC. Translating it yields CASSVGGGRSEETQYF.

Ten or more counts support this clonotype. This chain connects TRBV6-1 to TRBJ2-2; 7 positions agree with TRBD2. Germline V gives CDR1 MNHNS, CDR2 SASEGT. V shed 2 bases, J shed 0 bases, and the junction held 15 bases outside the gene matches. The CDR3 totals 20 residues. The CDR3 nucleotides are TGTGCCAGCAGTGAAACGCCGGGACTAAGTTTTTTGGCGAACACCGGGGAGCTGTTTTTT. This translates into CASSETPGLSFLANTGELFF.

V and J are TRBV6-1 and TRBJ2-7; tentatively, D is TRBD1 (6 bases). The CDR3 has 15 amino acids. The V gene's germline CDR1 is MNHNS and CDR2 SASEGT. Deletions cut 4 bases from V and 0 bases from J, with 13 bases between. The CDR3 DNA reads as TGTGCCAGCAGTGCCCCTCGGGACAACTCCTACGAGCAGTACTTC. Residues: CASSAPRDNSYEQYF.

This clonotype has at least ten counts. The genes are TRBV7-9 and TRBJ1-2; 7 nucleotides line up with TRBD1. The trim removed 5 bases at V and 5 bases at J, leaving 5 bases unmatched. Germline CDR1 and CDR2: SEHNR and FQNEAQ (reference sequence). The CDR3 extends over 13 amino acids. CDR3 amino acids: CASSPRDRYGYTF. As DNA, the CDR3 is TGTGCCAGCAGCCCCCGGGACAGATATGGCTACACCTTC.

This clonotype occurred a few times. V gene TRBV7-9 combines with J gene TRBJ1-2; 9 nucleotides match TRBD1. V trimming: 5 bases; J trimming: 3 bases; junction bases outside the gene matches: 7. The CDR3 spans 15 residues. Germline loops: CDR1 SEHNR, CDR2 FQNEAQ (reference sequence). The CDR3 DNA reads as TGTGCCAGCAGCGAACAGGGGGCCGGATACTATGGCTACACCTTC. Translated, it gives CASSEQGAGYYGYTF.

This clonotype was seen repeatedly, ten times or more. V is TRBV24-1 and J is TRBJ2-3; tentatively, D is TRBD1 (5 bases). The CDR3 has 16 amino acids. Per germline, CDR1 KGHDR and CDR2 SFDVKD. V was pared by 3 bases and J by 2 bases, with 14 bases between. The CDR3 nucleotides read TGTGCCACCAGTGATCCCTTCGACAGTCTCACAGATACGCAGTATTTT. Protein product: CATSDPFDSLTDTQYF.

The chain has TRBV28 and TRBJ2-2, with D unclear. V shed 3 bases and J shed 5 bases, with 10 bases lying between them. Per the germline V gene, CDR1 is MDHEN and CDR2 is SYDVKM. The CDR3 extends over 14 amino acids. The CDR3 nucleotides read TGTGCCAGCAGTTTCCCGGGTCGGACCGGGGAGCTGTTTTTT. Its protein product is CASSFPGRTGELFF.

V usage is TRBV19 and J usage is TRBJ2-1; 8 nucleotides agree with TRBD2. This CDR3 is 15 amino acids long. Germline CDR1 is LNHDA and CDR2 is SQIVND (reference sequence). V lost 8 bases and J lost 5; bases outside the gene matches: 11. The DNA of the CDR3 is TGTGCCAGTGCGGACCCCGGGACTAGAAACAATGAGCAGTTCTTC. This translates into CASADPGTRNNEQFF.

V is TRBV6-1 and J is TRBJ2-3, with 14 bases fitting TRBD2. The CDR3 runs to 16 residues. Losses at the gene ends were 8 bases for V and 2 bases for J; bases not matched to a gene: 6. The germline CDR1 and CDR2 sequences are MNHNS and SASEGT. The CDR3: CASLGLAGGLTDTQYF. CDR3 sequence (DNA): TGTGCCAGCCTTGGACTAGCGGGAGGTCTCACAGATACGCAGTATTTT.

The table lists this clonotype with a few counts. The chain uses TRBV14 and TRBJ2-3; the match to TRBD2 covers 9 bases. This CDR3 has 18 amino acids. V dropped 0 bases and J dropped 4; count of bases not matched to a gene: 11. Germline CDR1 reads SGHDN; CDR2 reads FVKESK. The CDR3 DNA sequence: TGTGCCAGCAGCCAAGATCTGGTGATAGCGGGAGTTCCAGATACGCAGTATTTT. Translation gives CASSQDLVIAGVPDTQYF.

This clonotype appeared many times. V is TRBV28 and J is TRBJ2-7; tentatively, D is TRBD2 (5 bases). Germline CDR1 reads MDHEN; CDR2 reads SYDVKM. The CDR3 is made up of 14 amino acids. The V gene lost 2 bases and the J gene lost 6 bases, with 14 bases spanning the gap. CDR3 nucleotides: TGTGCCAGCAGTTTACCCGGGGTTGAGGGCGAGCAGTACTTC. Protein sequence: CASSLPGVEGEQYF.

This chain links TRBV6-5 with TRBJ2-1; TRBD2 is a possible D gene (6 bases). Germline values: CDR1 MNHEY, CDR2 SVGAGI. This CDR3 comprises 15 residues. V lost 0 bases and J lost 8, with 14 bases in between. CDR3 in DNA: TGTGCCAGCAGTTACTCGATCCCCTGGGGGGATGAGCAGTTCTTC. Translation gives CASSYSIPWGDEQFF.

This clonotype was picked up a small number of times. The V call is TRBV27, the J call TRBJ1-5; 8 positions match TRBD1. V shed 2 bases, J shed 3 bases, and the junction held 3 bases outside the gene matches. This CDR3 is 15 amino acids long. Germline loops: CDR1 MNHEY, CDR2 SMNVEV (reference sequence). The CDR3 nucleotides are TGTGCCAGCAGTTTAGCCAGGGGGCTCAATCAGCCCCAGCATTTT. As protein: CASSLARGLNQPQHF.